This entry describes one T cell receptor beta chain. Its antigen specificity is not known. Base quality data are lacking; no much larger clone is found one base away. Sorting staining used anti-CD3, anti-CD4, anti-CD8 and a Vbeta20 antibody from the IOTest Beta Mark kit on a FACSAria III, with purity above 99%. Peripheral blood was collected in sodium heparin tubes, and mononuclear cells were isolated by Ficoll-Paque PLUS density gradient centrifugation. CD4+ Vbeta20+, CD4+ Vbeta20-, and CD8+ T cell fractions were FACS-sorted before TCRbeta deep sequencing. The CDR3 measures 14 amino acids from cysteine to phenylalanine. CDR3 DNA only is kept here, 42 bases in frame from base 1. CDR1 and CDR2, looked up from the germline V gene, are KGHSH and LQKENI. V and J are trimmed by 6 bases and 4 bases, and the gene matches miss 5 bases of the junction. The data are from a study of somatic mutations in T cells in chronic GVHD (dated by TCRdb to 2018 to 2021).

Isolated genomic DNA was used for TCRbeta deep sequencing. The immunoSEQ assay, provided as a commercial service, was used for both TCRbeta CDR3 sequencing and the initial data processing. Per the authors' processing: Reads were demultiplexed, adapter and primer sequences were trimmed, similar clones were merged through frequency-ratio clustering, and V, D, J genes were annotated using IMGT. Here the immuneACCESS table is served through TCRdb, limited to in-frame sequences with V and J called. Missing clones are a known gap in these copies; in checked studies unresolved V genes cover under half, and the rest lacks a known reason. The V and J calls and the clone size are those of that table, but D and trimming were determined from the DNA. This sample lists 13,000 or so clones; roughly three quarters were detected once. Together, the top ten hold roughly 32% of the sample.

Recombination joined TRBV18 with TRBJ1-2; 10 bases in the junction line up with TRBD1. Sequencing input: Vbeta20-negative CD4+ T cells from blood. Taken with the paper, the label for cell subset or site translates to: CD4+ T cells sorted as TCR Vbeta20 negative by flow cytometry. This TCR derives from a male patient between 45 and 60 years old with chronic graft-versus-host disease. Following transplantation, T cells from the graft donor may be among those present. The CDR3 loop reads CASSGQGDGYGYTF. The sequenced DNA: TGTGCCAGCTCCGGACAGGGGGATGGCTATGGCTACACCTTC.